What follows are 8 T cell receptor beta chains derived from one specimen sequenced in a study of T cells in narcolepsy. TCRdb's copy holds only in-frame clones and misses some; the assay was immunoSEQ multiplex PCR. Found here are over 40,000 clones, more than 70% of them singletons; the top ten hold roughly 1.2%. Material: CD45RA- memory CD4+ T cells from PBMCs. Every receptor here comes from a human donor with narcolepsy.

The rearrangement uses TRBV7-8 and TRBJ1-4, with D hard to call. V gave up 3 bases and J gave up 10 bases, with 15 bases separating them. Germline loops: CDR1 SGHVS, CDR2 FQNEAQ. The CDR3 is 14 residues long. The DNA of the CDR3 is TGTGCCAGCAGCTTGGACCGCGCGGGGAGAAAACTGTTTTTT. Amino acid sequence: CASSLDRAGRKLFF.

The V gene is TRBV18, the J gene TRBJ2-1; TRBD2 matches 9 bases. This CDR3 is built from 15 residues. The trim removed 3 bases at V and 5 bases at J, leaving 5 bases unmatched. Germline-derived CDR1 and CDR2 are KGHSH and LQKENI. CDR3 amino acids: CASSPKAGGNNEQFF. The CDR3 bases are TGTGCCAGCTCACCTAAGGCGGGAGGGAACAATGAGCAGTTCTTC.

The rearrangement links TRBV6-5 to TRBJ2-7, with 7 bases that match TRBD1. Germline loops: CDR1 MNHEY, CDR2 SVGAGI. The V gene end was trimmed by 8 bases and the J gene end by 2 bases; junction bases not matched to a gene: 12. This CDR3 comprises 15 residues. The CDR3, as DNA: TGTGCCAGCCAGACGTCGGCCGGGACAGCCTACGAGCAGTACTTC. Its protein is CASQTSAGTAYEQYF.

The chain combines TRBV7-3 with TRBJ2-3, with D unresolved. V lost 0 bases and J 5 bases, leaving 12 bases between the germline ends. Germline V CDR1 and CDR2: SGHTA, FQGTGA. The CDR3 is made up of 15 amino acids. The CDR3 DNA follows: TGTGCCAGCAGCTTAACCCCAGGTTTTGGAGATACGCAGTATTTT. This encodes CASSLTPGFGDTQYF.

This sequence joins TRBV11-2 and TRBJ2-1, with 10 bases fitting TRBD2. The junction had 4 bases not matched to a gene; V was cut back by 1 base and J by 7 bases. This CDR3 is 15 amino acids long. Germline CDR1 and CDR2: SGHAT and FQNNGV. This CDR3 reads CASSLGLAGVNEQFF. In DNA form, the CDR3 reads TGTGCCAGCAGCTTAGGGCTAGCGGGGGTTAATGAGCAGTTCTTC.

The J gene is TRBJ1-1, the V gene TRBV11-2; no clear D gene. CDR1 and CDR2 from the germline V gene are SGHAT and FQNNGV. This CDR3 contains 15 residues. Trimming removed 7 bases from V and 4 bases from J, with 19 bases in between. The CDR3 loop is CASTRSHSAATEAFF. Here the CDR3 DNA reads TGTGCCAGCACCCGCTCCCACAGCGCGGCCACTGAAGCTTTCTTT.

V is TRBV6-1 and J is TRBJ2-1, with 7 bases fitting TRBD2. J was trimmed by 10 bases and V by 1 base; bases with no gene match: 1. Germline V gene sequence: CDR1 MNHNS, CDR2 SASEGT. This CDR3 has 12 residues. CDR3 bases: TGTGCCAGCAGTGAAGGGGGGGGAGAGCAGTTCTTC. It codes for CASSEGGGEQFF.

This clone was detected a few times. The chain links TRBV19 to TRBJ2-7, with D tentatively TRBD1 (6 bases). V shed 5 bases and J shed 2 bases, with 16 bases lying between them. The germline V gene encodes CDR1 LNHDA and CDR2 SQIVND (reference sequence). CDR3 length: 15 residues. This CDR3 is CASSLKPGQPYEQYF. CDR3 DNA: TGTGCCAGTAGTCTGAAACCCGGACAGCCCTACGAGCAGTACTTC.